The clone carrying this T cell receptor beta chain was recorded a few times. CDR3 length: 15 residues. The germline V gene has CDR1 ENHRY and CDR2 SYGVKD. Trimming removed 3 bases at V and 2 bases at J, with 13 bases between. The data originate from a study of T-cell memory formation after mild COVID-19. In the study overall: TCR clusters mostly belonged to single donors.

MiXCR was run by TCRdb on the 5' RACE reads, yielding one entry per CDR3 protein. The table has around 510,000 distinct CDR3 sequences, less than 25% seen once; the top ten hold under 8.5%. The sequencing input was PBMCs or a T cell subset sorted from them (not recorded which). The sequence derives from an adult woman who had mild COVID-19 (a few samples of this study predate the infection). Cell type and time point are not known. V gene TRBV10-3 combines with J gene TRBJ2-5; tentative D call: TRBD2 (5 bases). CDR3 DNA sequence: TGTGCCATCAGTGATCAAAGAGCGGCGCAAGAGACCCAGTACTTC. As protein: CAISDQRAAQETQYF.